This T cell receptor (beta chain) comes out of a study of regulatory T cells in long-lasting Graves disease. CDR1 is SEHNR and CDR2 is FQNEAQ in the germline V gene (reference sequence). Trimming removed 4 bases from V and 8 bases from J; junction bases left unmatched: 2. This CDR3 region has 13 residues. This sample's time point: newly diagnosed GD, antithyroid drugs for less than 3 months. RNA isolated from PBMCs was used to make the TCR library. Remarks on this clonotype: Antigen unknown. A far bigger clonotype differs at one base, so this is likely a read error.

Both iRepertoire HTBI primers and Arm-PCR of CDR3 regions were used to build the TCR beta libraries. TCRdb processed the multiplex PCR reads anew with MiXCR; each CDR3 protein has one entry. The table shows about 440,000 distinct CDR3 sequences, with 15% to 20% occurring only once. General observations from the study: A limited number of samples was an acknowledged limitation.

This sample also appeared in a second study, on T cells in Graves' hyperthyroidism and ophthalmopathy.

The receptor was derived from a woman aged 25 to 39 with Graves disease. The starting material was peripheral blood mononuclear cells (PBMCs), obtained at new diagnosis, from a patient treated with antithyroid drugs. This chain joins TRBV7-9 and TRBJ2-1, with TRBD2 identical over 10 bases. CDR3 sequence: CASSSGLADEQFF. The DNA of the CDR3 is TGTGCCAGCAGCTCCGGACTAGCGGATGAGCAGTTCTTC.